The 20 T cell receptor beta chains below come from one sample, sequenced in a study of cytomegalovirus exposure and HLA in healthy donors. PCR involved 60 Vbeta and 13 Jbeta primers. The repertoire was sequenced with immunoSEQ multiplex PCR; TCRdb's copy has only in-frame clones and lacks some. There are around 110,000 clones in the sample; around 66% occur only once, and roughly 8.6% lies in the top ten. The sample was PBMCs. These TCRs come from a woman aged 40 to 49 in good health and CMV-seropositive.

The rearrangement uses TRBV15 and TRBJ2-5; 7 bases match TRBD2. The CDR3 loop spans 16 amino acids. With 0 bases clipped from V and 4 bases from J, the junction kept 8 bases outside the gene matches. Germline CDR1 reads LNHNV; CDR2 reads YYDKDF (reference sequence). The DNA of the CDR3 is TGTGCCACCAGCAGAGATCGGGGCGGGGAGGGAGAGACCCAGTACTTC. It translates to CATSRDRGGEGETQYF.

This clone was observed a handful of times. The chain joins TRBV30 to TRBJ2-3; D call uncertain. V gave up 4 bases and J gave up 1 base, with 6 bases separating them. Germline V lookup: CDR1 GTSNPN, CDR2 SVGIG (reference sequence). The CDR3 has 12 amino acids. The CDR3 loop is CAWTTGTDTQYF. CDR3 sequence (DNA): TGTGCCTGGACTACGGGCACAGATACGCAGTATTTT.

The rearrangement joins TRBV27 to TRBJ2-3; 13 positions match TRBD2. The CDR3 has 13 residues. The germline CDR1 and CDR2 sequences are MNHEY and SMNVEV (reference sequence). The ends lost 7 bases at V and 7 bases at J; junction bases unmatched: 2. Here the CDR3 reads CASTGTSGNTQYF. In nucleotides, the CDR3 is TGTGCCAGCACCGGGACTAGCGGGAATACGCAGTATTTT.

The CDR3 is CAIKNPGGELFF. DNA of the CDR3: TGTGCCATCAAAAACCCGGGCGGGGAGCTGTTTTTT. V usage is TRBV25-1 and J usage is TRBJ2-2; D is undetermined. From germline, CDR1 is MGHDK and CDR2 SYGVNS. The CDR3 consists of 12 residues. V gave up 10 bases and J gave up 7 bases, with 13 bases separating them.

The gene calls are TRBV7-9 and TRBJ1-4, with a tentative D call TRBD1 (6 bases). The V end lost 3 bases, the J end lost 5 bases, and 10 bases lay between the germline ends. Looked up from germline, CDR1 is SEHNR and CDR2 is FQNEAQ (reference sequence). The CDR3 sequence is 14 residues long. The CDR3 nucleotides are TGTGCCAGCAGCTTGGACAGCCCAAATGAAAAACTGTTTTTT. This encodes CASSLDSPNEKLFF.

The gene calls are TRBV9 and TRBJ2-7; D call uncertain. V was cut by 0 bases and J by 2 bases, with 12 bases left in between. This CDR3 contains 15 residues. The germline gives CDR1 SGDLS, CDR2 YYNGEE. The CDR3 sequence: CASSVGSLAPYEQYF. CDR3 bases: TGTGCCAGCAGCGTAGGCAGCTTAGCCCCCTACGAGCAGTACTTC.

A note on this clone: In the same sample, other DNA sequences code for this CDR3. The chain combines TRBV29-1 with TRBJ2-7, with D perhaps matching TRBD1 (6 bases). The CDR3 runs to 12 residues. CDR1 SQVTM and CDR2 ANQGSEA come from the germline V gene. Between the trimmed V and J ends, which lost 1 base and 2 bases, there was a span of 6 bases. The CDR3 DNA reads TGCAGCGTTGAAGGACAGGCCTACGAGCAGTACTTC. Its protein product is CSVEGQAYEQYF.

The V gene is TRBV5-1, the J gene TRBJ2-5; 11 bases agree with TRBD2. Gene TRBJ2-7 matches the end of the DNA better, so the J call may be wrong. The germline V gene has CDR1 SGHRS and CDR2 YFSETQ. The CDR3 contains 19 residues. The chain's CDR3 is CASSLQHGKNSGRAGEQYF. CDR3 nucleotides: TGCGCCAGCAGCTTGCAACACGGAAAGAATAGCGGGAGGGCTGGCGAGCAGTACTTC.

The V and J genes are TRBV6-1 and TRBJ2-2; D possibly corresponds to TRBD1 (6 bases). V gave up 6 bases and J gave up 5 bases, with 10 bases separating them. CDR3 length: 13 amino acids. Looked up from germline, CDR1 is MNHNS and CDR2 is SASEGT. CDR3: CASRGQGTGELFF. The CDR3 DNA reads TGTGCCAGCAGGGGACAAGGGACCGGGGAGCTGTTTTTT.

This clone is a singleton in its sample. The J gene is TRBJ1-6, the V gene TRBV14; D is unclear. Trimming shortened V by 4 bases and J by 0 bases, and 16 bases separated the two germline ends. The CDR3 totals 18 residues. Germline lookup yields CDR1 SGHDN and CDR2 FVKESK. The chain's CDR3 is CASSRSMFRGSYNSPLHF. CDR3 DNA sequence: TGTGCCAGCAGCCGCTCAATGTTCCGGGGCTCCTATAATTCACCCCTCCACTTT.

J is TRBJ2-1 and V is TRBV10-2; 9 nucleotides agree with TRBD1. The V segment lost 6 bases and the J segment 4 bases; nucleotides outside the gene matches: 7. From germline, CDR1 is WSHSY and CDR2 SAAADI. CDR3 length: 15 amino acids. CDR3 coding DNA: TGCGCCAGCAGGAAACAGGGGGCGAAGTACAATGAGCAGTTCTTC. This encodes CASRKQGAKYNEQFF.

This chain uses TRBV5-1 with TRBJ1-6; TRBD1 is a possible D gene (5 bases). Germline CDR1 is SGHRS and CDR2 is YFSETQ. V was trimmed by 4 bases and J by 2 bases, leaving 16 bases between them. This CDR3 is built from 17 residues. CDR3 amino acids: CASSLDSLRAYNSPLHF. DNA for the CDR3: TGCGCCAGCAGCCTAGACAGCCTAAGGGCCTATAATTCACCCCTCCACTTT. The whole variable domain, filled in from reference TRBV5-1 and TRBJ1-6, reads KAGVTQTPRYLIKTRGQQVTLSCSPISGHRSVSWYQQTPGQGLQFLFEYFSETQRNKGNFPGRFSGRQFSNSRSEMNVSTLELGDSALYLCASSLDSLRAYNSPLHFGNGTRLTVT.

The V call is TRBV10-1, the J call TRBJ1-1; TRBD1 aligns across 7 bases. The CDR3 sequence is 13 residues long. The J segment lost 2 bases and the V segment lost 5 bases, leaving 2 bases of the junction unmatched. Germline-derived CDR1 and CDR2 are WNHNN and SYGVQD (reference sequence). The CDR3 nucleotides are TGCGCCAGCAGTAACAGGGGTAACACTGAAGCTTTCTTT. Amino acids: CASSNRGNTEAFF.

This clone occurred once. This chain uses TRBV7-9 with TRBJ2-5; 7 positions match TRBD1. CDR1 and CDR2 (germline): SEHNR, FQNEAQ (reference sequence). The CDR3 has 14 residues. Trimming cost V 5 bases and J 2 bases; bases outside gene matches: 5. CDR3 in DNA: TGTGCCAGCAGCCCCCGACAGGGTCAAGAGACCCAGTACTTC. It encodes CASSPRQGQETQYF. Drawing the rest from reference TRBV7-9 and TRBJ2-5, the complete variable domain is DTGVSQNPRHKITKRGQNVTFRCDPISEHNRLYWYRQTLGQGPEFLTYFQNEAQLEKSRLLSDRFSAERPKGSFSTLEIQRTEQGDSAMYLCASSPRQGQETQYFGPGTRLLVL.

The chain carries TRBV28 and TRBJ1-4; 10 bases align to TRBD1. The CDR3 totals 15 residues. Trimming removed 1 base from V and 8 bases from J; junction bases left unmatched: 4. CDR1 and CDR2 (germline): MDHEN, SYDVKM. The CDR3 nucleotides read TGTGCCAGCAGTTTATTCGGGACAGGGGAAGAAAAACTGTTTTTT. The encoded protein is CASSLFGTGEEKLFF.

The rearrangement joins TRBV11-3 to TRBJ2-2, with D possibly matching TRBD2 (5 bases). CDR1 and CDR2 (germline): SGHNT, YENEEA. Trimming removed 2 bases at V and 1 base at J, with 14 bases between. There are 17 residues in the CDR3. CDR3: CASSLLPGGLNTGELFF. In nucleotides, the CDR3 is TGTGCCAGCAGCTTACTACCTGGCGGACTGAACACCGGGGAGCTGTTTTTT.

This clone appeared a few times. This chain links TRBV5-5 with TRBJ2-3; D is possibly TRBD1 (5 bases). CDR1 and CDR2 (germline): SGHKS, YYEKEE (reference sequence). This CDR3 is 17 amino acids long. V shed 0 bases and J shed 5 bases, with 19 bases lying between them. CDR3 protein: CASSLESGHLSGDTQYF. CDR3 nucleotide sequence: TGTGCCAGCAGCTTGGAATCCGGACATCTATCGGGAGATACGCAGTATTTT.

V is TRBV7-9 and J is TRBJ1-4; weak D call: TRBD1 (5 bases). The CDR3 contains 17 residues. The germline CDR1 and CDR2 sequences are SEHNR and FQNEAQ (reference sequence). V was shortened by 5 bases and J by 0 bases, with 16 bases between the two germline ends. In nucleotides, the CDR3 is TGTGCCAGCAGCGCGGGGCAGGGACTTACAACTAATGAAAAACTGTTTTTT. It encodes CASSAGQGLTTNEKLFF.

This clone was observed a handful of times. The chain couples TRBV7-9 to TRBJ2-7; TRBD2 might be the D (6 bases). The germline V gene has CDR1 SEHNR and CDR2 FQNEAQ (reference sequence). The V gene lost 8 bases and the J gene lost 4 bases, with 18 bases spanning the gap. This CDR3 has 14 residues. The CDR3 loop is CASGRLGLAYEQYF. CDR3 nucleotides: TGTGCCAGCGGCCGGCTAGGCCTAGCGTACGAGCAGTACTTC.

The chain links TRBV7-3 to TRBJ2-5; a possible D gene is TRBD1 (6 bases). This CDR3 is 15 amino acids long. Per germline, CDR1 SGHTA and CDR2 FQGTGA. V lost 0 bases and J 5 bases, leaving 13 bases between the germline ends. CDR3 residues: CASSLTSGTSETQYF. The CDR3 coding sequence is TGTGCCAGCAGCTTAACCTCGGGGACATCGGAGACCCAGTACTTC.